These T cell receptor beta chains were read from a single sample in a study of blood T cell repertoires in COVID-19. TCRdb's copy holds only in-frame clones and misses some; the assay was immunoSEQ multiplex PCR. This table holds 250,000 to 350,000 clones, about 90% found once. Input material: PBMCs or T cells enriched from blood (not recorded which). The source is a woman aged 25 to 39 who had recovered from COVID-19. Each CDR3 is given with its conserved first and last residue. D genes are given only for firm matches. Size is omitted from some rows. Given values are once, few, many or a class for expanded clones.

j_call: TRBJ1-6; v_call: TRBV7-9; d_call: .; clone_size: .; cdr3_aa: CASNRDNNSPLHF; cdr3_nt: TGTGCCAGCAACCGGGACAACAATTCACCCCTCCACTTT
j_call: TRBJ1-5; v_call: TRBV28; d_call: TRBD1; clone_size: .; cdr3_aa: CASSFGQGAYSNQPQHF; cdr3_nt: TGTGCCAGCAGTTTTGGACAGGGGGCGTATAGCAATCAGCCCCAGCATTTT
j_call: TRBJ2-5; v_call: TRBV14; d_call: .; clone_size: .; cdr3_aa: CASRRSGAQETQYF; cdr3_nt: TGTGCCAGCAGGCGTAGTGGGGCCCAAGAGACCCAGTACTTC
j_call: TRBJ1-2; v_call: TRBV4-1; d_call: TRBD1; clone_size: .; cdr3_aa: CASSQTGIGGYTF; cdr3_nt: TGCGCCAGCAGTCAGACAGGGATAGGCGGCTACACCTTC
j_call: TRBJ2-7; v_call: TRBV5-6; d_call: TRBD1; clone_size: .; cdr3_aa: CASTVYRGPYEQYF; cdr3_nt: TGTGCCAGCACCGTTTACAGGGGGCCCTACGAGCAGTACTTC
j_call: TRBJ2-2; v_call: TRBV7-7; d_call: .; clone_size: .; cdr3_aa: CASSPSFSAGELFF; cdr3_nt: TGTGCTAGCAGCCCAAGTTTTAGCGCCGGGGAGCTGTTTTTT
j_call: TRBJ2-7; v_call: TRBV7-8; d_call: TRBD1; clone_size: few; cdr3_aa: CASSSRRDRPTYEQYF; cdr3_nt: TGTGCCAGCAGCAGCCGTCGGGACAGGCCCACATACGAGCAGTACTTC
j_call: TRBJ1-1; v_call: TRBV15; d_call: TRBD1; clone_size: .; cdr3_aa: CATSRRDRGGTEAFF; cdr3_nt: TGTGCCACCAGCAGACGGGACAGGGGGGGAACTGAAGCTTTCTTT
j_call: TRBJ1-6; v_call: TRBV3-1/TRBV3-2; d_call: .; clone_size: .; cdr3_aa: CASSQVEGVGFSPLHF; cdr3_nt: TGTGCCAGCAGCCAAGTTGAGGGGGTGGGTTTTTCACCCCTCCACTTT
j_call: TRBJ1-4; v_call: TRBV11-2; d_call: .; clone_size: .; cdr3_aa: CASSLVWGAGGKLFF; cdr3_nt: TGTGCCAGCAGCTTAGTATGGGGAGCGGGGGGAAAACTGTTTTTT
j_call: TRBJ2-5; v_call: TRBV30; d_call: .; clone_size: .; cdr3_aa: CAWSVLGETQYF; cdr3_nt: TGTGCCTGGAGTGTACTCGGTGAGACCCAGTACTTC
j_call: TRBJ2-4; v_call: TRBV4-2; d_call: .; clone_size: .; cdr3_aa: CASSQEMVQGQVF; cdr3_nt: TGTGCCAGCAGCCAAGAAATGGTCCAGGGTCAAGTCTTC
j_call: TRBJ1-4; v_call: TRBV9; d_call: .; clone_size: .; cdr3_aa: CASSPPGGGGEKLFF; cdr3_nt: TGTGCCAGCAGCCCCCCCGGGGGGGGAGGAGAAAAACTGTTTTTT
j_call: TRBJ1-6; v_call: TRBV25-1; d_call: .; clone_size: few; cdr3_aa: CASSDNGLLLHF; cdr3_nt: TGTGCCAGCAGTGATAATGGACTCCTTCTCCACTTT
j_call: TRBJ1-1; v_call: TRBV25-1; d_call: TRBD1; clone_size: .; cdr3_aa: CASSARTGGAFF; cdr3_nt: TGTGCCAGCAGTGCTAGGACAGGGGGTGCTTTCTTT
j_call: TRBJ2-1; v_call: TRBV5-1; d_call: TRBD2; clone_size: .; cdr3_aa: CASSKGLAGVNEQFF; cdr3_nt: TGCGCCAGCAGCAAGGGACTAGCGGGGGTCAATGAGCAGTTCTTC
j_call: TRBJ2-3; v_call: TRBV5-1; d_call: TRBD1; clone_size: .; cdr3_aa: CASSLRQGRPDTQYF; cdr3_nt: TGCGCCAGCAGCTTGCGACAGGGGCGGCCAGATACGCAGTATTTT
j_call: TRBJ2-7; v_call: TRBV18; d_call: .; clone_size: .; cdr3_aa: CASSPGQTLYEQYF; cdr3_nt: TGTGCCAGCTCACCCGGACAGACACTCTACGAGCAGTACTTC
j_call: TRBJ2-1; v_call: TRBV7-9; d_call: .; clone_size: .; cdr3_aa: CASSLAFDEQFF; cdr3_nt: TGTGCCAGCAGCTTAGCCTTCGATGAGCAGTTCTTC
j_call: TRBJ2-7; v_call: TRBV5-1; d_call: .; clone_size: .; cdr3_aa: CASSLSGTGRGYEQYF; cdr3_nt: TGCGCCAGCAGCTTGAGTGGTACAGGAAGGGGATACGAGCAGTACTTC
j_call: TRBJ2-5; v_call: TRBV5-1; d_call: .; clone_size: .; cdr3_aa: CASSPIGSPQETQYF; cdr3_nt: TGCGCCAGCAGCCCCATTGGGAGCCCGCAAGAGACCCAGTACTTC
j_call: TRBJ1-1; v_call: TRBV5-5; d_call: .; clone_size: .; cdr3_aa: CASSLGAGVYTEAFF; cdr3_nt: TGTGCCAGCAGCTTGGGGGCAGGGGTCTACACTGAAGCTTTCTTT
j_call: TRBJ1-3; v_call: TRBV24-1; d_call: TRBD1; clone_size: .; cdr3_aa: CATRGQGSEVGGNTIYF; cdr3_nt: TGTGCCACCAGAGGACAGGGAAGTGAAGTGGGAGGAAACACCATATATTTT
j_call: TRBJ2-5; v_call: TRBV3-1/TRBV3-2; d_call: TRBD2; clone_size: .; cdr3_aa: CASSPYLAGAGETQYF; cdr3_nt: TGTGCCAGCAGCCCGTACCTAGCGGGGGCGGGGGAGACCCAGTACTTC
j_call: TRBJ2-5; v_call: TRBV7-2; d_call: TRBD2; clone_size: .; cdr3_aa: CASSLALGREATQYF; cdr3_nt: TGTGCCAGCAGCTTAGCCCTAGGGAGGGAAGCGACCCAGTACTTC
j_call: TRBJ2-7; v_call: TRBV29-1; d_call: .; clone_size: .; cdr3_aa: CSVEYIVGGAGEQYF; cdr3_nt: TGCAGCGTTGAATATATTGTAGGGGGGGCAGGCGAGCAGTACTTC
j_call: TRBJ1-2; v_call: TRBV4-3; d_call: TRBD1; clone_size: .; cdr3_aa: CASSQDGTGNGDYGYTF; cdr3_nt: TGCGCCAGCAGCCAAGACGGGACAGGGAATGGTGACTATGGCTACACCTTC
j_call: TRBJ2-5; v_call: TRBV6-2/TRBV6-3; d_call: .; clone_size: .; cdr3_aa: CASSRQYQETQYF; cdr3_nt: TGTGCCAGCAGCCGTCAGTACCAAGAGACCCAGTACTTC
j_call: TRBJ1-3; v_call: TRBV9; d_call: .; clone_size: .; cdr3_aa: CASSVVGHPTSGNTIYF; cdr3_nt: TGTGCCAGCAGCGTAGTGGGGCACCCTACCTCTGGAAACACCATATATTTT